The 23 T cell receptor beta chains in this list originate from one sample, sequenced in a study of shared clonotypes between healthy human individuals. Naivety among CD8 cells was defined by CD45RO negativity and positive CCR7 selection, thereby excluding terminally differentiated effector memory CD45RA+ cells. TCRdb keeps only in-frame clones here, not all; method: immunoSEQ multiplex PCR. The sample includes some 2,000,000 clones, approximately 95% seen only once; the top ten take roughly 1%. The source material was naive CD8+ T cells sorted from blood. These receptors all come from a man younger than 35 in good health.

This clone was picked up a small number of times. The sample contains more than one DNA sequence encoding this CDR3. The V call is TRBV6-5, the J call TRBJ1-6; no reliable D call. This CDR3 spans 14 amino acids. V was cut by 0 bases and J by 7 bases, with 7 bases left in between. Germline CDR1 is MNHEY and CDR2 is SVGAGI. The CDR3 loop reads CASSYSGGNSPLHF. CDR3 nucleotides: TGTGCCAGCAGTTACTCCGGCGGGAATTCACCCCTCCACTTT.

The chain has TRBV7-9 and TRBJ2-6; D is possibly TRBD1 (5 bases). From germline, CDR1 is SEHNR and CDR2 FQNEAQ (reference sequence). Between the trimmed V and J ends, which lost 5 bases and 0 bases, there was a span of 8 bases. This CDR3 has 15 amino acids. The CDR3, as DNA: TGTGCCAGCAGCACAGGTTCCTCTGGGGCCAACGTCCTGACTTTC. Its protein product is CASSTGSSGANVLTF.

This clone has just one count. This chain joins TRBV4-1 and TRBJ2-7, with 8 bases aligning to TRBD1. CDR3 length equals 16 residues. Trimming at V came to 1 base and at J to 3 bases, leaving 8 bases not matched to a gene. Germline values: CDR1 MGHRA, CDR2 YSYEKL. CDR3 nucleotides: TGCGCCAGCAGCCAAGCCCAGACAGGGGCTAACTACGAGCAGTACTTC. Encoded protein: CASSQAQTGANYEQYF.

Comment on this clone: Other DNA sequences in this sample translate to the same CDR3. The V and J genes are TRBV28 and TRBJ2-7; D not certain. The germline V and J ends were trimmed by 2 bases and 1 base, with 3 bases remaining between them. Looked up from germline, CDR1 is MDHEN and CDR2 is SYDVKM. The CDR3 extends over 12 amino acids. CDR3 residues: CASSLGSYEQYF. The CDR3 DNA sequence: TGTGCCAGCAGTTTAGGGTCCTACGAGCAGTACTTC.

The CDR3 nucleotides read TGTGCCGGAAACGACGGCCTGTCCTACGAGCAGTACTTC. It encodes CAGNDGLSYEQYF. The chain links TRBV7-8 to TRBJ2-7; D gene ambiguous. Trimming cost V 11 bases and J 1 base, with 15 bases left between them. The germline gives CDR1 SGHVS, CDR2 FQNEAQ. The CDR3 length is 13 residues.

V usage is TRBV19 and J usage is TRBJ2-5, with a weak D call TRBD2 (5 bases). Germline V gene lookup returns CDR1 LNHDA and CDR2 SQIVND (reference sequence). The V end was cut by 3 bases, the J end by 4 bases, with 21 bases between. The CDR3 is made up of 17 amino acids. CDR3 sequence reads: CASSIRVAIDGRETQYF. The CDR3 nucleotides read TGTGCCAGTAGTATTCGTGTAGCGATCGATGGACGAGAGACCCAGTACTTC.

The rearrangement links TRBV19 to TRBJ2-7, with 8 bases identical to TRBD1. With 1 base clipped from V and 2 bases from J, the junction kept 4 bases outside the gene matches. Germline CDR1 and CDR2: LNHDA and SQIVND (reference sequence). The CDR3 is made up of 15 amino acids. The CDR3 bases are TGTGCCAGTAGTATAGGTGCGGACAGGGCCTACGAGCAGTACTTC. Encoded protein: CASSIGADRAYEQYF.

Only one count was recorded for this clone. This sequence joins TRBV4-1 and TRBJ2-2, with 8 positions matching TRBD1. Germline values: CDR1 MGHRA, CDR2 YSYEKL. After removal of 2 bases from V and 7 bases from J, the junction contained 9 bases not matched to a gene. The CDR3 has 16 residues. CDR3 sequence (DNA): TGCGCCAGCAGCCAACCGGACAGGGCGGTATTCGGGGAGCTGTTTTTT. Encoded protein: CASSQPDRAVFGELFF.

Written as DNA, the CDR3 is TGTGCCAGCAGGGGACAGGGGGGGTACGAGCAGTACTTC. This encodes CASRGQGGYEQYF. The rearrangement joins TRBV2 to TRBJ2-7; 11 bases fit TRBD1. V shed 6 bases, J shed 4 bases, and the junction held 2 bases outside the gene matches. CDR1 and CDR2 from the germline V gene are SNHLY and FYNNEI. This CDR3 spans 13 amino acids. The full variable domain, rest sourced from reference TRBV2 and TRBJ2-7, is EPEVTQTPSHQVTQMGQEVILRCVPISNHLYFYWYRQILGQKVEFLVSFYNNEISEKSEIFDDQFSVERPDGSNFTLKIRSTKLEDSAMYFCASRGQGGYEQYFGPGTRLTVT.

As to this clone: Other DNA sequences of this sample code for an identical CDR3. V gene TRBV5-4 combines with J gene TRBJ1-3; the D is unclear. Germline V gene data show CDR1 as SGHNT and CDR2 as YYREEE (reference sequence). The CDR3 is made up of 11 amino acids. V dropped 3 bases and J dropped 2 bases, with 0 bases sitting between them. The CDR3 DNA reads TGTGCCAGCAGCTCTGGAAACACCATATATTTT. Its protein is CASSSGNTIYF. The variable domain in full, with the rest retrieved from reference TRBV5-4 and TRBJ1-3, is ETGVTQSPTHLIKTRGQQVTLRCSSQSGHNTVSWYQQALGQGPQFIFQYYREEENGRGNFPPRFSGLQFPNYSSELNVNALELDDSALYLCASSSGNTIYFGEGSWLTVV.

The CDR3 loop reads CASTELYTDTQYF. In DNA form, the CDR3 reads TGTGCCAGCACGGAACTATACACAGATACGCAGTATTTT. This chain connects TRBV9 to TRBJ2-3; D unclear. Germline V lookup: CDR1 SGDLS, CDR2 YYNGEE. The CDR3 runs 13 residues. Trimming pared 6 bases from V and 2 bases from J, leaving 10 bases between.

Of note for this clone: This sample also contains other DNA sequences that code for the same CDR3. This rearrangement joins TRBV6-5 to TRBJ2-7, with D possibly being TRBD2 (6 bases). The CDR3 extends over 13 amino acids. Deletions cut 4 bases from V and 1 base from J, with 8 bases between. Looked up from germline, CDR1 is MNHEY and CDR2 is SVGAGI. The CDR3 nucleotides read TGTGCCAGCAGTTTTAGCGGTTCCTACGAGCAGTACTTC. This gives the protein CASSFSGSYEQYF.

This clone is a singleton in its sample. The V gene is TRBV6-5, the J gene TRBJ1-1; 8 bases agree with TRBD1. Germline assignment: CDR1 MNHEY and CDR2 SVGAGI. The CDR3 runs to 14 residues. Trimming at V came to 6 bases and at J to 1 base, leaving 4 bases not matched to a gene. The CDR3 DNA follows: TGTGCCAGCAGGGACGACAGGGGGAACACTGAAGCTTTCTTT. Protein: CASRDDRGNTEAFF.

In DNA form, the CDR3 reads TGTGCCAGCAGCCGTAGGACTATCGACACAGATACGCAGTATTTT. Protein: CASSRRTIDTDTQYF. V and J are TRBV5-5 and TRBJ2-3; TRBD2 might be the D (6 bases). This CDR3 contains 15 residues. Germline CDR1 reads SGHKS; CDR2 reads YYEKEE (reference sequence). Trimming took off 4 bases at V and 2 bases at J, with 14 bases between the two ends. The variable domain in full, with the rest retrieved from reference TRBV5-5 and TRBJ2-3, is DAGVTQSPTHLIKTRGQQVTLRCSPISGHKSVSWYQQVLGQGPQFIFQYYEKEERGRGNFPDRFSARQFPNYSSELNVNALLLGDSALYLCASSRRTIDTDTQYFGPGTRLTVL.

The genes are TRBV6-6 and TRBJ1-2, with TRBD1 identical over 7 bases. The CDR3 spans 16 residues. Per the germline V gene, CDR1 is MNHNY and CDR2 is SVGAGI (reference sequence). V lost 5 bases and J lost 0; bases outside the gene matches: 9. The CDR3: CASSPFTGEANYGYTF. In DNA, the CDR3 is TGTGCCAGCAGTCCATTTACAGGGGAAGCTAACTATGGCTACACCTTC.

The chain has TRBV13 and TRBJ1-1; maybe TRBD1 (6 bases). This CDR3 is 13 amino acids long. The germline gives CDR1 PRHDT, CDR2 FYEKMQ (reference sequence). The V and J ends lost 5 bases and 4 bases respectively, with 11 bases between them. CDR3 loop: CASSPGHSTEAFF. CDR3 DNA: TGTGCCAGCAGCCCGGGACACTCCACTGAAGCTTTCTTT.

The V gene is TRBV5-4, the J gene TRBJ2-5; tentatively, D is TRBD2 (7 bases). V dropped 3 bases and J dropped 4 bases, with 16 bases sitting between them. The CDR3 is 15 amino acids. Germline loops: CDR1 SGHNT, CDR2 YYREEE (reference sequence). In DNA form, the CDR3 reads TGTGCCAGCAGCTATTGGGGGGGCGCCGCAGAGACCCAGTACTTC. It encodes CASSYWGGAAETQYF.

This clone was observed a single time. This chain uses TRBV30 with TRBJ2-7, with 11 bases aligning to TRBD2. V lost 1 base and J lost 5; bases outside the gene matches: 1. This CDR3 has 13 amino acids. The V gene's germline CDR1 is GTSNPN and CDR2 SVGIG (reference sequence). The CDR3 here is CAWSAGLADEQYF. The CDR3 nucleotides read TGTGCCTGGAGTGCGGGACTAGCGGACGAGCAGTACTTC.

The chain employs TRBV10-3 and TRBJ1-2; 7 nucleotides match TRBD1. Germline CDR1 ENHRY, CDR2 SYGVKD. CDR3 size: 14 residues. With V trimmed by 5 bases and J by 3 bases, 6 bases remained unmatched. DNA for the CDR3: TGTGCCATCAGTCCCCGGACAGGTGACTATGGCTACACCTTC. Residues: CAISPRTGDYGYTF.

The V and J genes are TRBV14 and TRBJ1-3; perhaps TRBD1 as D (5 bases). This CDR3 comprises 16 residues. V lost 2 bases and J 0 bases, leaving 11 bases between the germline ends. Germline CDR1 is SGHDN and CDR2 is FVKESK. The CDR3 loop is CASSQPGRSSGNTIYF. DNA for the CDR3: TGTGCCAGCAGCCAACCGGGACGGAGCTCTGGAAACACCATATATTTT.

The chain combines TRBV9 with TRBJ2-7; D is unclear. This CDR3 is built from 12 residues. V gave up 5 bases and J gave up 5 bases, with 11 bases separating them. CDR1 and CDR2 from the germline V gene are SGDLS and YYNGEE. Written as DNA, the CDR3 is TGTGCCAGCAGTGGCAGTGGGCACGAGCAGTACTTC. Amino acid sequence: CASSGSGHEQYF.

The CDR3 bases are TGTGCCAGTAGCCAAACGGACAGGGATGGCTACACCTTC. As protein: CASSQTDRDGYTF. This rearrangement joins TRBV19 to TRBJ1-2; 8 bases map to TRBD1. J was trimmed by 6 bases and V by 6 bases; bases with no gene match: 6. The germline V gene encodes CDR1 LNHDA and CDR2 SQIVND (reference sequence). This CDR3 has 13 amino acids.

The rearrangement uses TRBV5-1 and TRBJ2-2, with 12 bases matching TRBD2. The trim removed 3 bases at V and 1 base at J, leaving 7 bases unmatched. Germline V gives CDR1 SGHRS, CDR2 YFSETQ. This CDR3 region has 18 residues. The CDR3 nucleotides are TGCGCCAGCAGCTCTGGACTAGCGGGATCGAGGAACACCGGGGAGCTGTTTTTT. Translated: CASSSGLAGSRNTGELFF.